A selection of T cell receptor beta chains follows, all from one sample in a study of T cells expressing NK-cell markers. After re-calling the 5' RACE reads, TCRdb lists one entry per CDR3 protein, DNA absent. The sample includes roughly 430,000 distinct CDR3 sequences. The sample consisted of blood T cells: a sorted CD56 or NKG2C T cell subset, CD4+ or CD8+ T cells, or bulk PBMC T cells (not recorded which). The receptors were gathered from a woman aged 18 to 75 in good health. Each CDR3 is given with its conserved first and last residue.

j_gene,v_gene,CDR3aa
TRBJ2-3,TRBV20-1,CSARDRRGGPDTQYF
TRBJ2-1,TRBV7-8,CASSLASGGANEQFF
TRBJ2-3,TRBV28,CASSLVAGQKSTDTQYF
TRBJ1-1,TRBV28,CASSRGWGGKLRGTEAFF
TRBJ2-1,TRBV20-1,CSARGEEASGTPGEFF
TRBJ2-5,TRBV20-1,CSARGDSALEYQETQYF
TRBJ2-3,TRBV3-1,CASSRSPGDPSTDTQYF
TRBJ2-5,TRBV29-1,CSVDARAEGQYF
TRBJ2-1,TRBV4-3,CASSPRPSGAYNEQFF
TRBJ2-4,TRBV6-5,CASSYSDSTIAKNIQYF
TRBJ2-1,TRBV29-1,CSVEPGAFNEQFF
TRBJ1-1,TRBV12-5,CASGLTARVTEAFF
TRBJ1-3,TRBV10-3,CAISDRDSSGNTIYF
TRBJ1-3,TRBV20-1,CSATYDGHSGNTIYF
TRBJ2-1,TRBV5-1,CASSLVGTSGLNEQFF
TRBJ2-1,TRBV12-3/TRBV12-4,CAVPRRQGNEQFF
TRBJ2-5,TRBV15,CATSTRQGTFQETQYF
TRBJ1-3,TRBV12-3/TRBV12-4,CASTTLGQRAGNTIYF
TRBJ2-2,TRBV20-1,CSATDRGRGELFF
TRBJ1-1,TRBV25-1,CASSGRGSEAFF
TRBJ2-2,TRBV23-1,CASSHPGQGARELFF
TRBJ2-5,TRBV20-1,CSARDGREGETQYF
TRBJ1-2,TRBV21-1,CASNLGRDSYSYGYTF
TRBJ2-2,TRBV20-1,CSALWMGNTGELFF
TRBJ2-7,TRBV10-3,CAIMASQSSSYEQYF
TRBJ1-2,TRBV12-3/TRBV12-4,CASSFRFRDYGYTF
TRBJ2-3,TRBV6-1,CASRAQGRTDTQYF
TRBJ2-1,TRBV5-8,CASSLGLQNYNEQFF
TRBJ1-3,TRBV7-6,CASSPRDGRSGNTIYF
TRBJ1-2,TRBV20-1,CSASSGKYGYTF
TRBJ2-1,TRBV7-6,CASSLECATNEQFF
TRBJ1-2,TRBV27,CASRPNRVFAYGYTF
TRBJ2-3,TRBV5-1,CASSSELNRGTDTQYF
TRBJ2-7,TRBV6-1,CASSPSDRGLYEQYF
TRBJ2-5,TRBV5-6,CASTMGQLQETQYF
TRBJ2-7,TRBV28,CASSSQSQPHLKSSYEQYF
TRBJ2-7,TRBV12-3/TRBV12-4,CASSPRGTMYEQYF
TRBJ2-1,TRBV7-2,CASSWDRDVRNEQFF
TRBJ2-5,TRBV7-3,CASAAGHTNQETQYF
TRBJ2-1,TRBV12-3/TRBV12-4,CASSFGPAGNEQFF
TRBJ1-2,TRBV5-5,CASSLAGGKRGYTF
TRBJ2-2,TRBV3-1,CASSQAGLAGPGELFF
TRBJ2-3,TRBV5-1,CASSLVLAGDGTDTQYF
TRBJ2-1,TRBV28,CASSPLGGTSVYNEQFF
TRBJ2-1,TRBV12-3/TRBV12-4,CASSFTTLFPYEQFF
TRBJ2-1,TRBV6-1,CASRRDRGEYNEQFF
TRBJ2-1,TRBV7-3,CASSLRDGTYNEQFF
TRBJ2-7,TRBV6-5,CASSYSGTPRSEQYF
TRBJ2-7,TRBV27,CASTPGGLLRVQYF
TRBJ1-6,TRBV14,CASSQVGQGLGGNSPLHF
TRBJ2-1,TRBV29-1,CSENSFNYNEQFF
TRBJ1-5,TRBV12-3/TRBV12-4,CASSFQPVGNQPQHF
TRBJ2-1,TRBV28,CASKRLQGPALF
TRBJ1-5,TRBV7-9,CASSPAGDDSNQPQHF